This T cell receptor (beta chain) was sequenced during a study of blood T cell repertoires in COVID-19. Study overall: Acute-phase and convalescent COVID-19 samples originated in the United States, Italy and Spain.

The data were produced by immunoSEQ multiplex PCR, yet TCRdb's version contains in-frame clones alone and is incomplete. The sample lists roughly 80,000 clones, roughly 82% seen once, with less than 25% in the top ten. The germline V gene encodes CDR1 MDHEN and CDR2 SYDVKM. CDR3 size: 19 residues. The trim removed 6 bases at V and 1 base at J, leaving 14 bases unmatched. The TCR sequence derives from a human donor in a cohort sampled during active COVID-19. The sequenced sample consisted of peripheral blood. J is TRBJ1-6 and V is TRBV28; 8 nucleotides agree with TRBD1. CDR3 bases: TGTGCCAGCAGACCACGGACAGGGTCAACGATATCCTATAATTCACCCCTCCACTTT. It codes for CASRPRTGSTISYNSPLHF.